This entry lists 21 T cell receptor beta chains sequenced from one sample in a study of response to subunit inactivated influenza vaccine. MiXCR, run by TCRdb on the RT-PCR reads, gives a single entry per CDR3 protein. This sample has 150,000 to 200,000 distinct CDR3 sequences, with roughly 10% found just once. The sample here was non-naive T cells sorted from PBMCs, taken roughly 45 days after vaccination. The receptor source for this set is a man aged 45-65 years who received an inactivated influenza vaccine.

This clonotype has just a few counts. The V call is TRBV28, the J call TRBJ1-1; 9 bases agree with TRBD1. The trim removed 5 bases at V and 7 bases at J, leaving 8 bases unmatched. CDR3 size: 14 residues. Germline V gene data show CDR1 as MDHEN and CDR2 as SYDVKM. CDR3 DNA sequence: TGTGCCAGCAGTATACAGGGGGCGCGAGGTGAAGCTTTCTTT. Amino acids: CASSIQGARGEAFF. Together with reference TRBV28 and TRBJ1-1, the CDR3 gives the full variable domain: DVKVTQSSRYLVKRTGEKVFLECVQDMDHENMFWYRQDPGLGLRLIYFSYDVKMKEKGDIPEGYSVSREKKERFSLILESASTNQTSMYLCASSIQGARGEAFFGQGTRLTVV.

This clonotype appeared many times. CDR3 in amino acids: CASSLDGGGADTQYF. The CDR3, as DNA: TGCGCCAGCAGCTTGGATGGGGGAGGAGCAGATACGCAGTATTTT. The rearrangement joins TRBV5-1 to TRBJ2-3, with a weak D call TRBD2 (6 bases). Deletions cut 0 bases from V and 4 bases from J, with 12 bases between. Germline V lookup: CDR1 SGHRS, CDR2 YFSETQ. The CDR3 is made up of 15 amino acids.

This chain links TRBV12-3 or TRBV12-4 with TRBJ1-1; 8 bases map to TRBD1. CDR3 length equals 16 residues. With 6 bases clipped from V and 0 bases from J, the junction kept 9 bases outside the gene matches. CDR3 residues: CASSRQGALVNTEAFF. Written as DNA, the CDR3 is TGTGCCAGCAGCCGGCAGGGGGCTCTGGTGAACACTGAAGCTTTCTTT.

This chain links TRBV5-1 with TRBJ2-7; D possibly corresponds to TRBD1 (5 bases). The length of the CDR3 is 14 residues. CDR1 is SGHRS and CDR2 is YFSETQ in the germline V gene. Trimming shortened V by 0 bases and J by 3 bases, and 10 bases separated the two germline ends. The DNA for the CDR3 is TGCGCCAGCAGCTTGGGTGGGGCTAACTACGAGCAGTACTTC. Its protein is CASSLGGANYEQYF. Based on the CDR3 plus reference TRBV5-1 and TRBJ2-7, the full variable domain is KAGVTQTPRYLIKTRGQQVTLSCSPISGHRSVSWYQQTPGQGLQFLFEYFSETQRNKGNFPGRFSGRQFSNSRSEMNVSTLELGDSALYLCASSLGGANYEQYFGPGTRLTVT.

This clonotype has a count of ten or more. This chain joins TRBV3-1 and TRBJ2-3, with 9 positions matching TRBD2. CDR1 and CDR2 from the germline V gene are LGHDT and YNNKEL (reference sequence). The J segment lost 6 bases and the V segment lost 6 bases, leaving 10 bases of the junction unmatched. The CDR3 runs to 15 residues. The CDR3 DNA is TGTGCCAGCAGTCCGAAGGGGACTAGCTCGGATACGCAGTATTTT. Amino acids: CASSPKGTSSDTQYF.

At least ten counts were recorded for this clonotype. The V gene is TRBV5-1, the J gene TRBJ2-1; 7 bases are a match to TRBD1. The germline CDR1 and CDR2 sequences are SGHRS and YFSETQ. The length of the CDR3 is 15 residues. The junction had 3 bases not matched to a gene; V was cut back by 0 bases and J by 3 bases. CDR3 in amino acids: CASSLAGQHYNEQFF. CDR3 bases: TGCGCCAGCAGCTTGGCGGGACAGCACTACAATGAGCAGTTCTTC.

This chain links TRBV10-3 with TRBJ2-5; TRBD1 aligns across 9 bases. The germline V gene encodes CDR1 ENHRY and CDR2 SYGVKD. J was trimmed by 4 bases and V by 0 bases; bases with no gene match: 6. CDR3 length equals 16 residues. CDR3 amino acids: CAISESADRGSETQYF. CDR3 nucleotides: TGTGCCATCAGTGAGTCGGCGGACAGGGGATCAGAGACCCAGTACTTC.

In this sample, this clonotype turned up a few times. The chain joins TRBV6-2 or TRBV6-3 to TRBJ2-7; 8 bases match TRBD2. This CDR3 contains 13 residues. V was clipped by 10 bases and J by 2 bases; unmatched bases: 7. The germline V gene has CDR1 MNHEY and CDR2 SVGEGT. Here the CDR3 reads CATAGVGTYEQYF. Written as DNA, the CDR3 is TGTGCCACAGCGGGAGTTGGGACCTACGAGCAGTACTTC.

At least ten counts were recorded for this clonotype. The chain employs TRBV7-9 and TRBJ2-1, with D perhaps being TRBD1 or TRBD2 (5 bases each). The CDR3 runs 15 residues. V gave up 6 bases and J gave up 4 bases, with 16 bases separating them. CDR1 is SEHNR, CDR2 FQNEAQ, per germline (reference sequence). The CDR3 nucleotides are TGTGCCAGCAGTCCGGGACGGATCCGGTACAATGAGCAGTTCTTC. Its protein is CASSPGRIRYNEQFF. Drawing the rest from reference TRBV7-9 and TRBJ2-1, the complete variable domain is DTGVSQNPRHKITKRGQNVTFRCDPISEHNRLYWYRQTLGQGPEFLTYFQNEAQLEKSRLLSDRFSAERPKGSFSTLEIQRTEQGDSAMYLCASSPGRIRYNEQFFGPGTRLTVL.

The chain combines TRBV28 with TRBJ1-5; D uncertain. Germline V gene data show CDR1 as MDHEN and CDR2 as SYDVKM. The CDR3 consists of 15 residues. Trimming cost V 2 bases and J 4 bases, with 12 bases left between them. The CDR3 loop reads CASSLGTEPNQPQHF. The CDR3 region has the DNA TGTGCCAGCAGTTTAGGCACAGAACCTAATCAGCCCCAGCATTTT.

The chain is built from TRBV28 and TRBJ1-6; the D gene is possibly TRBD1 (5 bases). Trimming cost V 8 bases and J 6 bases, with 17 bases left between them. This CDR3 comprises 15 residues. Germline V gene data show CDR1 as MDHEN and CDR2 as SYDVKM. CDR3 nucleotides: TGTGCCAGCGCAGAGCAGGGAAGACTTAATTCACCCCTCCACTTT. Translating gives CASAEQGRLNSPLHF.

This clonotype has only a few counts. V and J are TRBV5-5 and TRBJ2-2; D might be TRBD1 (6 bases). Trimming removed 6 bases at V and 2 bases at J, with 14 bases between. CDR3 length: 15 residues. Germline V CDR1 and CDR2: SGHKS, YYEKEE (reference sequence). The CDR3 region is CASKFDRLNTGELFF. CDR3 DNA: TGTGCCAGCAAATTCGACAGGCTCAACACCGGGGAGCTGTTTTTT.

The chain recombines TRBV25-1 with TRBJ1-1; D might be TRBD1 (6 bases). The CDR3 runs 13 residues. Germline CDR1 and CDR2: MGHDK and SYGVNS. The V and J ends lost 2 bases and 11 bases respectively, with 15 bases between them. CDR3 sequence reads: CASSEDQGQRAFF. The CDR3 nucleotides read TGTGCCAGCAGTGAAGACCAGGGGCAAAGGGCTTTCTTT.

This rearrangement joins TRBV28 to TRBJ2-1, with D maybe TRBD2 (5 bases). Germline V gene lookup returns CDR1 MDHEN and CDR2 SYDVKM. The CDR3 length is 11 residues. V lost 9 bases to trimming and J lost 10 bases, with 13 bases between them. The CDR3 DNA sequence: TGTGCCAGTACCACGGAGGTCGAGCAGTTCTTC. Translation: CASTTEVEQFF.

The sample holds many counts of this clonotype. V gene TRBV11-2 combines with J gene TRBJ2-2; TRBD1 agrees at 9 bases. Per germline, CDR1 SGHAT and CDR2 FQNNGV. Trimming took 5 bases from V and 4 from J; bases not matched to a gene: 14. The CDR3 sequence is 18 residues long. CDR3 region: CASSTSPYRGRGTGELFF. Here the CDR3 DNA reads TGTGCCAGCAGCACTAGCCCTTACAGGGGGCGCGGCACCGGGGAGCTGTTTTTT.

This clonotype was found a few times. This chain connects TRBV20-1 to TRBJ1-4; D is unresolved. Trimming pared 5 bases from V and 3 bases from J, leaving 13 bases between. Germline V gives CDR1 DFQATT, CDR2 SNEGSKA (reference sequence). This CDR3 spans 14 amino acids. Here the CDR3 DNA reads TGCAGTGCTTCCGATTACAGTTCTAATGAAAAACTGTTTTTT. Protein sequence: CSASDYSSNEKLFF.

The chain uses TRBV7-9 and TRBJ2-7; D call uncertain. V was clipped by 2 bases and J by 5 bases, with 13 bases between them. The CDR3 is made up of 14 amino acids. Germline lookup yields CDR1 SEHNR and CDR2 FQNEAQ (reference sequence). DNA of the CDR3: TGTGCCAGCAGCTTATCTAGTCAGATGGACGAGCAGTACTTC. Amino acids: CASSLSSQMDEQYF.

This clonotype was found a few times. CDR3 coding DNA: TGTGCCAGCAGCTACCTCTTGGCACCCGTAAGCGAGCAGTACTTC. Amino acid sequence: CASSYLLAPVSEQYF. V gene TRBV7-6 combines with J gene TRBJ2-7; D is uncertain. Germline V gene data show CDR1 as SGHVS and CDR2 as FNYEAQ. The V gene lost 4 bases and the J gene lost 6 bases, with 19 bases spanning the gap. The CDR3 has 15 amino acids.

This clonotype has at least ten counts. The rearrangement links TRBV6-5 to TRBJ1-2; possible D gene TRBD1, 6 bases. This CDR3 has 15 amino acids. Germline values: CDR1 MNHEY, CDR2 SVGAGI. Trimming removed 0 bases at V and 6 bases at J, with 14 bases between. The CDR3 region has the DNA TGTGCCAGCAGTTACTCGATGGGGGCGCAAAATGGCTACACCTTC. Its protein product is CASSYSMGAQNGYTF.

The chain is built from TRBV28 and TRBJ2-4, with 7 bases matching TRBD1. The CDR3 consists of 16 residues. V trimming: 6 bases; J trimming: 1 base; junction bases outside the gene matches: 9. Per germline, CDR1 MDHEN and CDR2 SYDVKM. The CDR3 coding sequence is TGTGCCAGCAGACGACAAACACAGGGGGCCAAAAACATTCAGTACTTC. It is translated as CASRRQTQGAKNIQYF. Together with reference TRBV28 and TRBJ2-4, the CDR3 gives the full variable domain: DVKVTQSSRYLVKRTGEKVFLECVQDMDHENMFWYRQDPGLGLRLIYFSYDVKMKEKGDIPEGYSVSREKKERFSLILESASTNQTSMYLCASRRQTQGAKNIQYFGAGTRLSVL.

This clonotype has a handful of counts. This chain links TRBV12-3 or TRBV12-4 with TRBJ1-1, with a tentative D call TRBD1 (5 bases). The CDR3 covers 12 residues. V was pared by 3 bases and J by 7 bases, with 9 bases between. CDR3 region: CASSFGTLEAFF. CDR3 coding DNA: TGTGCCAGCAGTTTTGGGACCCTTGAAGCTTTCTTT.